This T cell receptor (beta chain) derives from a study of T cell changes during pregnancy in multiple sclerosis. Germline CDR1 is LNHDA and CDR2 is SQIVND (reference sequence). Trimming took 5 bases from V and 0 from J; bases not matched to a gene: 10. The length of the CDR3 is 17 residues. This table comes from immunoSEQ multiplex PCR, and its TCRdb copy is limited to in-frame clones, with some not included. In the table there are about 40,000 clones, about 90% of which are singletons. This sequence joins TRBV19 and TRBJ1-5; 7 positions match TRBD1. The sample here was CD4+ T cells from peripheral blood mononuclear cells, taken in the third trimester of pregnancy. The TCR sequence derives from a female donor in good health, enrolled as a control in a pregnancy study. The chain's CDR3 is CASSGQDGLYSNQPQHF. The CDR3 nucleotides read TGTGCCAGTAGTGGACAGGACGGGCTTTATAGCAATCAGCCCCAGCATTTT.